Listed below are T cell receptor beta chains from one sample, sequenced in a study of blood T cell repertoires in COVID-19. Assay: immunoSEQ multiplex PCR; the TCRdb copy retains only in-frame clones and omits some. The sample includes 150,000 to 200,000 clones, 70% to 90% of them seen just once. Source material: peripheral blood. Receptors originate from a man aged 55 to 69 with acute or convalescent COVID-19. The CDR3 runs from the conserved cysteine through the conserved F or W. Each record gives: J gene, V gene, D gene, clone size, CDR3 DNA, CDR3 protein. A D gene is named only where the DNA matches it firmly. Where a row states a size, it is once, few, many or the class of an expanded clone; other rows omit it.

J: TRBJ1-2; V: TRBV5-4; D: NA; size: NA; DNA: TGTGCCAGCAGCTTGGATTCCGGTGGCTACACCTTC; CDR3: CASSLDSGGYTF
J: TRBJ2-3; V: TRBV6-5; D: TRBD1; size: NA; DNA: TGTGCCAGCACAAGACAGGGGGCCGAGACAGATACGCAGTATTTT; CDR3: CASTRQGAETDTQYF
J: TRBJ2-1; V: TRBV6-5; D: NA; size: NA; DNA: TGTGCCAGCAGTACCGGGTTCTACAATGAGCAGTTCTTC; CDR3: CASSTGFYNEQFF
J: TRBJ2-7; V: TRBV19; D: NA; size: NA; DNA: TGTGCCAGTAGTATAGTGACCGCGGGGGAGCAGTACTTC; CDR3: CASSIVTAGEQYF
J: TRBJ2-2; V: TRBV20-1; D: TRBD2; size: NA; DNA: TGCAGTGCTAGTCATGGACTAGCAGGGTACCTAACGAACACCGGGGAGCTGTTTTTT; CDR3: CSASHGLAGYLTNTGELFF
J: TRBJ1-1; V: TRBV3-1/TRBV3-2; D: TRBD1; size: NA; DNA: TGTGCCAGCAGCCGACAGGGCCAAACTGAAGCTTTCTTT; CDR3: CASSRQGQTEAFF
J: TRBJ2-3; V: TRBV27; D: NA; size: NA; DNA: TGTGCCAGCAGTTTCGGGTCAGCAGATACGCAGTATTTT; CDR3: CASSFGSADTQYF
J: TRBJ2-1; V: TRBV5-4; D: NA; size: NA; DNA: TGTGCCAGCAGCTTGTCCGGCAGGGGTTACAATGAGCAGTTCTTC; CDR3: CASSLSGRGYNEQFF
J: TRBJ2-3; V: TRBV5-1; D: NA; size: NA; DNA: TGCGCCAGCAGCTTGGCTATCGATACGCAGTATTTT; CDR3: CASSLAIDTQYF
J: TRBJ2-3; V: TRBV6-2/TRBV6-3; D: NA; size: NA; DNA: TGTGCCAGCAGTTATCCGGGAGCTACGCAGTATTTT; CDR3: CASSYPGATQYF
J: TRBJ1-2; V: TRBV2; D: NA; size: NA; DNA: TGTGCCAGCAGTGGATCCACGGGACACCCCATCGGCTACACCTTC; CDR3: CASSGSTGHPIGYTF
J: TRBJ1-2; V: TRBV25-1; D: NA; size: few; DNA: TGTGCCAGCAGTGAACAGACAGGCGCCTATGGCTACACCTTC; CDR3: CASSEQTGAYGYTF
J: TRBJ2-2; V: TRBV9; D: TRBD2; size: once; DNA: TGTGCCAGCAGCGGGACTAGTGGGGCCGGGGAGCTGTTTTTT; CDR3: CASSGTSGAGELFF
J: TRBJ2-6; V: TRBV5-6; D: NA; size: once; DNA: TGTGCCAGCAGCCTTAGATCGGTCGGGGCCAACGTCCTGACTTTC; CDR3: CASSLRSVGANVLTF
J: TRBJ1-5; V: TRBV27; D: TRBD1; size: once; DNA: TGTGCCAGCAGCCGGGACAGGGGACGTCAGCCCCAGCATTTT; CDR3: CASSRDRGRQPQHF
J: TRBJ1-5; V: TRBV19; D: TRBD1; size: NA; DNA: TGTGCCAGTGGGCAAAGACAGGGGATGTCGCCCCAGCATTTT; CDR3: CASGQRQGMSPQHF
J: TRBJ2-5; V: TRBV29-1; D: NA; size: NA; DNA: TGCAGCGTTGAAGCGGTGTACCAAGAGACCCAGTACTTC; CDR3: CSVEAVYQETQYF
J: TRBJ2-3; V: TRBV19; D: TRBD2; size: NA; DNA: TGTGCCAGTAGTATAGATGTGGCGGGAGCACGCACAGATACGCAGTATTTT; CDR3: CASSIDVAGARTDTQYF
J: TRBJ1-6; V: TRBV18; D: TRBD1; size: NA; DNA: TGTGCCAGCTCACCCGGGACAGTTCCCAATTCACCCCTCCACTTT; CDR3: CASSPGTVPNSPLHF
J: TRBJ1-4; V: TRBV28; D: NA; size: NA; DNA: TGTGCCAGCAGACCCGGACAGTTAAGGGAAAAACTGTTTTTT; CDR3: CASRPGQLREKLFF
J: TRBJ1-2; V: TRBV6-1; D: NA; size: NA; DNA: TGTGCCAGCAGTGACCAGGGTGGGTACTATGGCTACACCTTC; CDR3: CASSDQGGYYGYTF
J: TRBJ1-2; V: TRBV11-2; D: NA; size: NA; DNA: TGTGCCAGCAGCTTACCCAGGTTGGGCCATGGCTACACCTTC; CDR3: CASSLPRLGHGYTF
J: TRBJ1-5; V: TRBV19; D: NA; size: NA; DNA: TGTGCCAGTAGTATAACTCAAACCGGGAATCAGCCCCAGCATTTT; CDR3: CASSITQTGNQPQHF
J: TRBJ2-7; V: TRBV5-1; D: TRBD1; size: NA; DNA: TGCGCCAGCAGCCCGAGGACAGGGGGCGCGTACGAGCAGTACTTC; CDR3: CASSPRTGGAYEQYF
J: TRBJ1-4; V: TRBV5-1; D: NA; size: NA; DNA: TGCGCCAGCAGCCTTGACAGGATGGAGGAGAATGAAAAACTGTTTTTT; CDR3: CASSLDRMEENEKLFF
J: TRBJ1-5; V: TRBV28; D: TRBD1; size: few; DNA: TGTGCCAGCAGTTACCCGCGGGACAGGGGGCGAAGGAATCAGCCCCAGCATTTT; CDR3: CASSYPRDRGRRNQPQHF
J: TRBJ1-5; V: TRBV20-1; D: NA; size: NA; DNA: TGCAGTGCTAGTCGGGGTTGGGATCAGCCCCAGCATTTT; CDR3: CSASRGWDQPQHF
J: TRBJ1-2; V: TRBV3-1/TRBV3-2; D: NA; size: NA; DNA: TGTGCCAGCAGCCAGAACGGTGTTCATGGCTACACCTTC; CDR3: CASSQNGVHGYTF
J: TRBJ1-6; V: TRBV6-6; D: NA; size: NA; DNA: TGTGCCAGCTGGGGGGATTCACCCCTCCACTTT; CDR3: CASWGDSPLHF
J: TRBJ2-7; V: TRBV7-2; D: TRBD2; size: NA; DNA: TGTGCCAGCAGCCCAAGCCCTAGCGGGGACTCCTACGAGCAGTACTTC; CDR3: CASSPSPSGDSYEQYF
J: TRBJ2-3; V: TRBV10-1; D: TRBD2; size: NA; DNA: TGCGCCAGCAGTAGGACTAGCGGGAGCACAGATACGCAGTATTTT; CDR3: CASSRTSGSTDTQYF
J: TRBJ1-2; V: TRBV29-1; D: NA; size: once; DNA: TGCAGCGTTGCGGAAGGGGGAACGGGCTATGGCTACACCTTC; CDR3: CSVAEGGTGYGYTF
J: TRBJ1-1; V: TRBV28; D: NA; size: NA; DNA: TGTGCCAGCAGGCTTATGGGGACTAAAGCTTTCTTT; CDR3: CASRLMGTKAFF
J: TRBJ2-3; V: TRBV28; D: NA; size: few; DNA: TGTGCCAGCAGTCCCTCTAAGACAGATACGCAGTATTTT; CDR3: CASSPSKTDTQYF
J: TRBJ1-2; V: TRBV5-1; D: TRBD1; size: NA; DNA: TGCGCCAGCAGCTACGCCGGGACAGTTGCGGATGGCTACACCTTC; CDR3: CASSYAGTVADGYTF
J: TRBJ1-4; V: TRBV4-1; D: TRBD1; size: NA; DNA: TGCGCCAGCAGCCGGGGACAGGGGAGGGAAAAACTGTTTTTT; CDR3: CASSRGQGREKLFF
J: TRBJ1-1; V: TRBV7-2; D: NA; size: NA; DNA: TGTGCCAGCAGCTACTCACAGTTGAACACTGAAGCTTTCTTT; CDR3: CASSYSQLNTEAFF
J: TRBJ1-1; V: TRBV25-1; D: NA; size: NA; DNA: TGTGCCAGCAGTGACTCCCGGCGAACCTTCGGAGCTGAAGCTTTCTTT; CDR3: CASSDSRRTFGAEAFF
J: TRBJ1-1; V: TRBV29-1; D: NA; size: few; DNA: TGCAGCGCCGGGAGGGACGGTGAAGCTTTCTTT; CDR3: CSAGRDGEAFF
J: TRBJ1-6; V: TRBV28; D: NA; size: few; DNA: TGTGCCAGCAGTTTACGTCAAGGGGAAAATTCACCCCTCCACTTT; CDR3: CASSLRQGENSPLHF
J: TRBJ1-5; V: TRBV6-5; D: TRBD1; size: NA; DNA: TGTGCCAGCAGCCCGGACAGGGCGCCGTATCAGCCCCAGCATTTT; CDR3: CASSPDRAPYQPQHF
J: TRBJ1-1; V: TRBV29-1; D: NA; size: NA; DNA: TGCAGCGTTGACGTAGGGGGTTACGTTGAAGCTTTCTTT; CDR3: CSVDVGGYVEAFF
J: TRBJ2-7; V: TRBV7-3; D: NA; size: NA; DNA: TGTGCCAGCAGCCTGAGCAGGGTCCACGAGCAGTACTTC; CDR3: CASSLSRVHEQYF
J: TRBJ2-5; V: TRBV5-5; D: TRBD1; size: NA; DNA: TGTGCCAGCAGCGCCCGACAGGGGGAGACCCAGTACTTC; CDR3: CASSARQGETQYF
J: TRBJ1-2; V: TRBV5-1; D: NA; size: NA; DNA: TGCGCCAGCAGCTTTAGCGGGGGAGCAGATGGCTACACCTTC; CDR3: CASSFSGGADGYTF
J: TRBJ2-3; V: TRBV19; D: TRBD1; size: NA; DNA: TGTGCCAGTAGCGACAGGGGGCGCGGAGGTCCAGATACGCAGTATTTT; CDR3: CASSDRGRGGPDTQYF
J: TRBJ2-7; V: TRBV18; D: TRBD1; size: NA; DNA: TGTGCCAGCTCACCACGAGACAGGGCCTACGAGCAGTACTTC; CDR3: CASSPRDRAYEQYF
J: TRBJ1-4; V: TRBV28; D: NA; size: NA; DNA: TGTGCCAGCAGCCTACAGGGCCCGAAGATCGAAAAACTGTTTTTT; CDR3: CASSLQGPKIEKLFF
J: TRBJ2-7; V: TRBV28; D: NA; size: NA; DNA: TGTGCCAGCAGTTTTGGAGGGAGTTTGAGCTACGAGCAGTACTTC; CDR3: CASSFGGSLSYEQYF
J: TRBJ1-2; V: TRBV7-3; D: TRBD1; size: NA; DNA: TGTGCCAGCAGCAGGGGGACAGGGGGCTTTCCAGATGGCTACACCTTC; CDR3: CASSRGTGGFPDGYTF
J: TRBJ2-4; V: TRBV3-1/TRBV3-2; D: TRBD1; size: NA; DNA: TGTGCCAGCAGCCAAGATACAGGGGAAAGGGGCAAAAACATTCAGTACTTC; CDR3: CASSQDTGERGKNIQYF
J: TRBJ2-7; V: TRBV27; D: NA; size: NA; DNA: TGTGCCAGCAGTAGGAGTGTTGATTACGAGCAGTACTTC; CDR3: CASSRSVDYEQYF
J: TRBJ1-6; V: TRBV5-1; D: NA; size: NA; DNA: TGCGCCAGCAGACTGGAGGGGAATTCACCCCTCCACTTT; CDR3: CASRLEGNSPLHF
J: TRBJ2-2; V: TRBV2; D: NA; size: NA; DNA: TGTGCCAGCACCCCCCCTAGCCGAACCGGGGAGCTGTTTTTT; CDR3: CASTPPSRTGELFF